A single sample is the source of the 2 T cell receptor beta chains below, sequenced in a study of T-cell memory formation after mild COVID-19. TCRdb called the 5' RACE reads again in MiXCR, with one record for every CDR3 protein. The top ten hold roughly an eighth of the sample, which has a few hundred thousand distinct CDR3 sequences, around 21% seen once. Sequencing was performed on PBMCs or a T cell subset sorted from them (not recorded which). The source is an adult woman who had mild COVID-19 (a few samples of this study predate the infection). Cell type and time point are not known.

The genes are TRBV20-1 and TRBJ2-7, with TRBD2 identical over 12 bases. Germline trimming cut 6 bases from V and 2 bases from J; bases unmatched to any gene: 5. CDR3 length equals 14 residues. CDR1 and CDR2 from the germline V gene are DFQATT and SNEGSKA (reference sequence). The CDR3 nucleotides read TGCAGTGCCACGACTAGCGGGGGACCCTACGAGCAGTACTTC. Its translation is CSATTSGGPYEQYF.

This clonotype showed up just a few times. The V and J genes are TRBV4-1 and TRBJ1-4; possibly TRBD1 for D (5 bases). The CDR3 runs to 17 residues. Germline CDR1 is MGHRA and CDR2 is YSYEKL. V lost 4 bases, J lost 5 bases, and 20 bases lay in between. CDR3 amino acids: CASSLLTGLGLNEKLFF. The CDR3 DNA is TGCGCCAGCAGCCTTCTCACGGGTTTGGGGCTGAATGAAAAACTGTTTTTT.